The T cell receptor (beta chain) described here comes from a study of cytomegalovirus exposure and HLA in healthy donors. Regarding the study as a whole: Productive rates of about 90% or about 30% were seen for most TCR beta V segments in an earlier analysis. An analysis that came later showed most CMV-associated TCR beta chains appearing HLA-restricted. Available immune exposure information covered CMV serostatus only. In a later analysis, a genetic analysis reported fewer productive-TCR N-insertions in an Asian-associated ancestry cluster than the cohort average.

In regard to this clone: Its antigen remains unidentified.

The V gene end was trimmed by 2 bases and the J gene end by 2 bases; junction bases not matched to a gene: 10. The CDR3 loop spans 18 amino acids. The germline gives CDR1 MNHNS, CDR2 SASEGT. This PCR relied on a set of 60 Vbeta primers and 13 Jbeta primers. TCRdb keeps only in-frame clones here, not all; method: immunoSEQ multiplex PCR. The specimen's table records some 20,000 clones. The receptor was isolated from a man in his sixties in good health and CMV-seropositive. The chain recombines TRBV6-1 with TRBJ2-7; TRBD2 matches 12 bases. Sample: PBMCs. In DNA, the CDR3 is TGTGCCAGCAGTGAACGCCCGGGACTAGCGGGTGCAACCTACGAGCAGTACTTC. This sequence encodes CASSERPGLAGATYEQYF.